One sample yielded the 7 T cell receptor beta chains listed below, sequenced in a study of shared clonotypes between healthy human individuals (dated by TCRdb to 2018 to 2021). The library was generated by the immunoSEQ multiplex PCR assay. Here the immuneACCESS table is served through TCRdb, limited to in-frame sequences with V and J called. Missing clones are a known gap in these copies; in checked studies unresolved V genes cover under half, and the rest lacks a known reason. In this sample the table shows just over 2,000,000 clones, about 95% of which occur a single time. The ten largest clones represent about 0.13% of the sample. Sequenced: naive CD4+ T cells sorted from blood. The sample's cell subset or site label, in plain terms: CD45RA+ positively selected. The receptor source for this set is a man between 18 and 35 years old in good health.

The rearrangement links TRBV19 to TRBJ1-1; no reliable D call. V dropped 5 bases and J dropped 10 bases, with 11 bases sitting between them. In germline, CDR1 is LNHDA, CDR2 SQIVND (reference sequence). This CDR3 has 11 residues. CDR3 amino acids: CASSEYRGAFF. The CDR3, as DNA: TGTGCCAGTAGTGAATACAGAGGAGCTTTCTTT.

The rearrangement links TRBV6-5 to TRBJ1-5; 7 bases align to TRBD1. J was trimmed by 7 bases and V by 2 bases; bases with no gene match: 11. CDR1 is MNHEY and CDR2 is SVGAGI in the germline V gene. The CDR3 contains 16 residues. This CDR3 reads CASSYRADRVGQPQHF. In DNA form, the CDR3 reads TGTGCCAGCAGTTACCGGGCTGACAGGGTCGGGCAGCCCCAGCATTTT.

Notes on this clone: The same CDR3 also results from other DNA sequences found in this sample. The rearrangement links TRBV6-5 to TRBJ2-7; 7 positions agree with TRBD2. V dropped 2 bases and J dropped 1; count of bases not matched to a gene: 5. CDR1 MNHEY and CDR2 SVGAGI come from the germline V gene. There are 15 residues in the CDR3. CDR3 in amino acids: CASSYGGSDSYEQYF. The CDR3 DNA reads TGTGCCAGCAGTTACGGCGGGAGTGATTCCTACGAGCAGTACTTC.

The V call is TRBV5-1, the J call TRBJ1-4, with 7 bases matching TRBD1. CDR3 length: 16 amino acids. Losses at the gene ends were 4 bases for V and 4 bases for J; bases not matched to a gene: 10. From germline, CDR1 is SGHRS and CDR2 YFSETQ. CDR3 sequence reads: CASSTRQGSYNEKLFF. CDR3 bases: TGCGCCAGCAGCACTCGACAGGGCTCCTATAATGAAAAACTGTTTTTT. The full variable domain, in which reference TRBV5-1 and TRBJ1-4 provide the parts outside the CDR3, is KAGVTQTPRYLIKTRGQQVTLSCSPISGHRSVSWYQQTPGQGLQFLFEYFSETQRNKGNFPGRFSGRQFSNSRSEMNVSTLELGDSALYLCASSTRQGSYNEKLFFGSGTQLSVL.

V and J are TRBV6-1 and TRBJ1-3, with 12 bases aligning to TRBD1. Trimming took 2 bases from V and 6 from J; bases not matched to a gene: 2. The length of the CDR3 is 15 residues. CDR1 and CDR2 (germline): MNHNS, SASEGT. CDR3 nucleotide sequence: TGTGCCAGCAGTGAAAAGGGACAGGGGGCAAACACCATATATTTT. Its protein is CASSEKGQGANTIYF.

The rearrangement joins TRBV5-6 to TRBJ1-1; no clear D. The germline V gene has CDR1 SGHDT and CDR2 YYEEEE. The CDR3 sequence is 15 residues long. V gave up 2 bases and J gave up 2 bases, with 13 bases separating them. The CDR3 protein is CASSLGRRGNTEAFF. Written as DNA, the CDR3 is TGTGCCAGCAGCTTAGGGAGGCGGGGAAACACTGAAGCTTTCTTT. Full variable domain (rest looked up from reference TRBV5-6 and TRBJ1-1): DAGVTQSPTHLIKTRGQQVTLRCSPKSGHDTVSWYQQALGQGPQFIFQYYEEEERQRGNFPDRFSGHQFPNYSSELNVNALLLGDSALYLCASSLGRRGNTEAFFGQGTRLTVV.

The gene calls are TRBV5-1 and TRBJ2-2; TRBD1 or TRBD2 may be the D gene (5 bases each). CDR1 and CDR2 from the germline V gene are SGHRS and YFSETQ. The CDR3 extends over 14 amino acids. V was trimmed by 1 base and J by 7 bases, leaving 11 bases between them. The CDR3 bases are TGCGCCAGCAGCTTGATAGGGGAGAGCGGGGAGCTGTTTTTT. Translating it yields CASSLIGESGELFF.